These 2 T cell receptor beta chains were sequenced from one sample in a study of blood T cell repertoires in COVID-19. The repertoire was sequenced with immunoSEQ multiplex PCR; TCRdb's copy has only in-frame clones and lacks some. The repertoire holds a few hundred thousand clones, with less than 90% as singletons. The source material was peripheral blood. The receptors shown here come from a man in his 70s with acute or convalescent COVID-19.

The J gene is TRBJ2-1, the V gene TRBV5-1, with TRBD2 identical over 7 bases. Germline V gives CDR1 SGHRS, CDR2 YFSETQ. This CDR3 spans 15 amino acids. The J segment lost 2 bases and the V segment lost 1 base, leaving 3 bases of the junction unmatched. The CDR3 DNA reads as TGCGCCAGCAGCTTGCTAGCGGAGCCCTACAATGAGCAGTTCTTC. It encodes CASSLLAEPYNEQFF.

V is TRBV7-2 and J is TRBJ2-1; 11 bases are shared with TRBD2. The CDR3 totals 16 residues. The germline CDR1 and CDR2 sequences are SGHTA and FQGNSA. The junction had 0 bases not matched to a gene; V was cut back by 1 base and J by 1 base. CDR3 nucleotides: TGTGCCAGCAGCTTAGTAGCGGGAGGGTCCTACAATGAGCAGTTCTTC. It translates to CASSLVAGGSYNEQFF.